This TCR beta chain was profiled in a study of cytomegalovirus exposure and HLA in healthy donors. It was with 60 Vbeta and 13 Jbeta primers that the PCR ran. Sequencing was performed with immunoSEQ multiplex PCR; in TCRdb, only in-frame clones are kept and a portion is missing. The sample contains approximately 150,000 clones, almost 80% of which appear only once. The origin of this receptor is a man aged 35 to 55 in good health and CMV-seropositive. Sequences were obtained from PBMCs.

The CDR3 sequence: CASSQDKGIATGELFF. CDR3 nucleotide sequence: TGTGCCAGCAGCCAAGATAAGGGGATCGCCACCGGGGAGCTGTTTTTT. This rearrangement joins TRBV14 to TRBJ2-2; D may be TRBD1 (5 bases). This CDR3 region has 16 residues. In germline, CDR1 is SGHDN, CDR2 FVKESK. The V gene lost 0 bases and the J gene lost 4 bases, with 12 bases spanning the gap.